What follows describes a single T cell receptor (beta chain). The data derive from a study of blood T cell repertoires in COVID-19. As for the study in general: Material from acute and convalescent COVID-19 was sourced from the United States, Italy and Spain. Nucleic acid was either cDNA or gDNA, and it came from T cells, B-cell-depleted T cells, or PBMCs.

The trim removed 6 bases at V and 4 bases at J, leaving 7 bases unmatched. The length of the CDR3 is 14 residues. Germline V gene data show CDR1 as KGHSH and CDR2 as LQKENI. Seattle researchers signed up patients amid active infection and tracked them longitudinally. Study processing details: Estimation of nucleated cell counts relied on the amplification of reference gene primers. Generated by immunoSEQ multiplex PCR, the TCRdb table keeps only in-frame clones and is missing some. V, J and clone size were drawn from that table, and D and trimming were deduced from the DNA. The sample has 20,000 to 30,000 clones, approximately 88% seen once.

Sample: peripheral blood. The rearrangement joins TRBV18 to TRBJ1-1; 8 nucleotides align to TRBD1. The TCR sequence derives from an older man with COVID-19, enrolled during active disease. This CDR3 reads CASSRTGQATEAFF. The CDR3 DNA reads TGTGCCAGCTCCAGGACAGGGCAGGCCACTGAAGCTTTCTTT.